This T cell receptor beta chain is drawn from a study of PD-1 blockade in classical Hodgkin lymphoma. Points from the study as a whole: Sources of repertoire differences remain undefined, possibly disease activity or prior therapy. Newly diagnosed patients had baseline TCR diversity that was reportedly lower than that of healthy donors.

Regarding time point: newly diagnosed, previously untreated cHL patient sample. Acting as the comparison were PBMCs from newly diagnosed, untreated classical Hodgkin lymphoma. Repertoires were generated with immunoSEQ multiplex PCR, while TCRdb's copy carries only in-frame clones and drops some. Of around 25,000 clones in the sample, roughly 94% were seen once. About this clone itself: What it recognizes is unknown.

This clonotype was obtained from a human donor with classical Hodgkin lymphoma. Sequencing was carried out using peripheral blood mononuclear cells (PBMCs).

CDR3 loop: CASSSVGREKLFF. The CDR3 region has the DNA TGTGCCAGTAGCTCCGTAGGGAGAGAAAAACTGTTTTTT. The V gene is TRBV19, the J gene TRBJ1-4; D not certain. The germline V gene encodes CDR1 LNHDA and CDR2 SQIVND (reference sequence). Between the trimmed V and J ends, which lost 6 bases and 8 bases, there was a span of 13 bases. The CDR3 consists of 13 residues.